These T cell receptor beta chains were read from a single sample in a study of blood T cell repertoires in COVID-19. Data came from immunoSEQ multiplex PCR; TCRdb stores just in-frame clones and leaves some out. Of some 530,000 clones listed, approximately 85% are singletons. The material sequenced was peripheral blood. The source of these receptors is a human donor in a cohort sampled during active COVID-19. Each CDR3 is given without its conserved first and last residue.

j_call: TRBJ1-4; v_call: TRBV30; cdr3_aa: AWRGWDRGLGKEKLF
j_call: TRBJ2-5; v_call: TRBV7-9; cdr3_aa: ASSSRGYQETQY
j_call: TRBJ1-5; v_call: TRBV4-1; cdr3_aa: ASSHPGTGPQH
j_call: TRBJ1-2; v_call: TRBV19; cdr3_aa: ASSIDGTRGYT
j_call: TRBJ2-7; v_call: TRBV6-5; cdr3_aa: ASATRYSGSDKQY
j_call: TRBJ2-2; v_call: TRBV4-2; cdr3_aa: ASSPLGGQNRPGELF
j_call: TRBJ2-7; v_call: TRBV10-3; cdr3_aa: AISEDSPYEQY
j_call: TRBJ2-3; v_call: TRBV9; cdr3_aa: ASSAQGQGVPDTQY
j_call: TRBJ2-7; v_call: TRBV7-2; cdr3_aa: ASSSTSGSAYEQY
j_call: TRBJ2-6; v_call: TRBV19; cdr3_aa: ASSIVLASGLAGANVLT
j_call: TRBJ2-1; v_call: TRBV29-1; cdr3_aa: SVEPSGKDNEQF
j_call: TRBJ2-3; v_call: TRBV6-1; cdr3_aa: ASSERVSGSMGDTQY
j_call: TRBJ2-7; v_call: TRBV20-1; cdr3_aa: SGTSSYEQY
j_call: TRBJ1-1; v_call: TRBV30; cdr3_aa: AWSVSRGAF
j_call: TRBJ1-4; v_call: TRBV7-9; cdr3_aa: ASSLARGQQGEKLF
j_call: TRBJ2-5; v_call: TRBV29-1; cdr3_aa: SVSSVRWGEETQY
j_call: TRBJ2-2; v_call: TRBV29-1; cdr3_aa: SVETGQGLTGELF
j_call: TRBJ2-3; v_call: TRBV5-1; cdr3_aa: ASSLFQGVGTDTQY
j_call: TRBJ2-5; v_call: TRBV24-1; cdr3_aa: ATSVRGVETQY
j_call: TRBJ2-3; v_call: TRBV24-1; cdr3_aa: ATSPGRESSYTDTQY
j_call: TRBJ2-4; v_call: TRBV18; cdr3_aa: ASSPKVGAGTKNIQY
j_call: TRBJ1-1; v_call: TRBV18; cdr3_aa: ASSPRGGDTEAF
j_call: TRBJ2-2; v_call: TRBV6-2/TRBV6-3; cdr3_aa: ASSSGSRELF
j_call: TRBJ2-7; v_call: TRBV19; cdr3_aa: ASNPGREGEQY
j_call: TRBJ1-3; v_call: TRBV10-3; cdr3_aa: AIRVNSHGNTIY
j_call: TRBJ2-3; v_call: TRBV7-9; cdr3_aa: ASSFSGRFADTQY
j_call: TRBJ1-1; v_call: TRBV19; cdr3_aa: ASTYGGTEAF
j_call: TRBJ2-1; v_call: TRBV5-6; cdr3_aa: ASSLRVSSYNEQF
j_call: TRBJ2-1; v_call: TRBV19; cdr3_aa: ASSRGLAGGRSSYNEQF
j_call: TRBJ2-5; v_call: TRBV5-1; cdr3_aa: ASSLGGLAHLETQY
j_call: TRBJ2-3; v_call: TRBV27; cdr3_aa: ASRPDRGRQY
j_call: TRBJ1-5; v_call: TRBV19; cdr3_aa: ASSINRVQPQH
j_call: TRBJ2-1; v_call: TRBV12-5; cdr3_aa: ASGLGQGFYNEQF
j_call: TRBJ1-6; v_call: TRBV3-1/TRBV3-2; cdr3_aa: ASSQGTGSANSPLH
j_call: TRBJ1-3; v_call: TRBV28; cdr3_aa: ASSLLRRGMRNTIY
j_call: TRBJ2-7; v_call: TRBV27; cdr3_aa: ASSLTLLSYEQY
j_call: TRBJ1-2; v_call: TRBV25-1; cdr3_aa: ASTPGVGYGYT
j_call: TRBJ2-3; v_call: TRBV7-2; cdr3_aa: ASSLVSGLAGTDTQY
j_call: TRBJ1-2; v_call: TRBV7-9; cdr3_aa: ASSLEGQGLAGYT
j_call: TRBJ1-1; v_call: TRBV19; cdr3_aa: ASSTTVNTEAF
j_call: TRBJ2-7; v_call: TRBV7-3; cdr3_aa: ASSSRLAPTYEQY
j_call: TRBJ2-2; v_call: TRBV28; cdr3_aa: ASSPTGGLIGTGELF
j_call: TRBJ2-5; v_call: TRBV4-1; cdr3_aa: ASSQLEVAGRETQY
j_call: TRBJ1-1; v_call: TRBV3-1/TRBV3-2; cdr3_aa: ASSLVAGNTEAF
j_call: TRBJ2-7; v_call: TRBV5-1; cdr3_aa: ASSLIEGYEQY
j_call: TRBJ2-2; v_call: TRBV6-1; cdr3_aa: ATRQGGTGELF
j_call: TRBJ1-2; v_call: TRBV5-1; cdr3_aa: ASSLLGALSNYGYT
j_call: TRBJ1-4; v_call: TRBV9; cdr3_aa: ASSVGRGLPTNEKLF
j_call: TRBJ2-1; v_call: TRBV20-1; cdr3_aa: SAWGRGKF
j_call: TRBJ1-1; v_call: TRBV6-2/TRBV6-3; cdr3_aa: ASSRSPGQPMNTEAF
j_call: TRBJ1-1; v_call: TRBV7-2; cdr3_aa: ASSLGSPRTGNTEAF
j_call: TRBJ2-7; v_call: TRBV19; cdr3_aa: ASSIDQGNYEQY
j_call: TRBJ1-1; v_call: TRBV5-1; cdr3_aa: ASSPGGQEHTEAF
j_call: TRBJ1-6; v_call: TRBV7-2; cdr3_aa: ASSPRGSGANSPLH